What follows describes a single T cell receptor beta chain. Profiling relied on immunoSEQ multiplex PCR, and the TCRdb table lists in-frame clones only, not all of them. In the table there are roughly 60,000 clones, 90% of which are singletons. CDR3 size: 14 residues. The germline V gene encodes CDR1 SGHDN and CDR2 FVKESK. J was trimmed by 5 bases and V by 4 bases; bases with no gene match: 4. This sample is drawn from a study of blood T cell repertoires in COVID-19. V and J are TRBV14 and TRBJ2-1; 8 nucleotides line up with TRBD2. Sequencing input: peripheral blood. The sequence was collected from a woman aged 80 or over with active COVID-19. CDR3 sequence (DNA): TGTGCCAGCAGCCGACTAGCGCGAAACAATGAGCAGTTCTTC. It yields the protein CASSRLARNNEQFF.